This T cell receptor (beta chain) was identified during a study of cytomegalovirus exposure and HLA in healthy donors. Study background: Falling in the Caucasian-associated ancestry cluster were 81% of around 370 genotyped donors. Points from the study as a whole: A list of around 160 TCR beta chains associated with cytomegalovirus was given. Most sequenced TCRs were rare (though some public TCRs occurred in many donors). Several top significant clusters appeared, in a later analysis, to be linked to common viral pathogens.

The CDR3 loop spans 16 amino acids. Germline V gives CDR1 SGHTA, CDR2 FQGNSA. With 3 bases clipped from V and 2 bases from J, the junction kept 6 bases outside the gene matches. Comments on this clone: The antigen is not known.

Use of 60 Vbeta and 13 Jbeta primers characterized the PCR. Assay: immunoSEQ multiplex PCR; the TCRdb copy retains only in-frame clones and omits some. The table lists around 90,000 clones, around 84% of them singletons. Material for sequencing was PBMCs. The origin of this receptor is a man aged 35 to 55 in good health and CMV-seropositive. The chain joins TRBV7-2 to TRBJ2-3; 9 nucleotides match TRBD2. This CDR3 is CASSFKAGGLTDTQYF. CDR3 DNA: TGTGCCAGCAGCTTCAAGGCGGGAGGGCTCACAGATACGCAGTATTTT.